This TCR beta chain was identified during a study of molecular identifiers for immune sequencing clone quantification. Findings and limits, study-wide: Spiked Jurkat TCR RNA from one cell was reportedly detectable among approximately 1 million naive cells. Shared barcodes on identical TCR molecules could underestimate the sizes of highly expanded clones.

TCRdb re-analysed the PCR reads in MiXCR, keeping a single row per CDR3 protein. The sample records about 640,000 distinct CDR3 sequences, about 20% being singletons. CDR1 MNHEY and CDR2 SVGAGI come from the germline V gene. CDR3 length: 14 amino acids. V gave up 0 bases and J gave up 6 bases; unmatched junction bases: 5. This clonotype was recorded at least ten times. What it binds is unknown. V and J are TRBV6-5 and TRBJ2-7; 7 positions match TRBD1. This clonotype was sampled from a human donor in good health. Some libraries in this study had Jurkat cell RNA spiked in. The sequenced sample was naive CD8+ T cells from blood, with Jurkat cell RNA spiked in. Subset reported: FACS-sorted CD8+CD4-CCR7+CD45RA+ naive T cells. The CDR3 DNA sequence: TGTGCCAGCAGTTACTCGGGTACAGGGGTCGAGCAGTACTTC. It encodes CASSYSGTGVEQYF.